This T cell receptor beta chain was recorded in a study of cytomegalovirus exposure and HLA in healthy donors. Across the whole study: Of the donors genotyped, about 410 in all, 75% to 85% fell in the Caucasian-associated ancestry cluster. Overall study findings and caveats: Previously analyzed data showed that most TCR beta V segments were productive at a frequency of about 90% or about 30%. When a later analysis compared HLA-associated TCR beta chains with equally common others, the HLA-associated chains turned out to be more clonally expanded and to have lower generation probabilities. TRBV6-2, TRBV6-3 and some other V segments were excluded as indistinguishable.

Germline V lookup: CDR1 SEHNR, CDR2 FQNEAQ (reference sequence). The germline V and J ends were trimmed by 7 bases and 2 bases, with 11 bases remaining between them. The CDR3 runs 13 residues. PCR was performed using 60 Vbeta and 13 Jbeta primers. The protocol was immunoSEQ multiplex PCR, while the TCRdb copy is restricted to in-frame clones and leaves out a portion. The sample shows 150,000 to 180,000 clones, 70% to 80% of them seen only once. A note on this clone: Its antigen is not identified.

The V call is TRBV7-9, the J call TRBJ1-1, with no clear D. What was sequenced was PBMCs. This sequence was found in a man aged 25-45 years in good health and CMV-seropositive. CDR3 nucleotide sequence: TGTGCCAGCACCCTCGCCTACAACACTGAAGCTTTCTTT. It encodes CASTLAYNTEAFF. The variable domain in full, with the rest retrieved from reference TRBV7-9 and TRBJ1-1, is DTGVSQNPRHKITKRGQNVTFRCDPISEHNRLYWYRQTLGQGPEFLTYFQNEAQLEKSRLLSDRFSAERPKGSFSTLEIQRTEQGDSAMYLCASTLAYNTEAFFGQGTRLTVV.